What follows describes a single T cell receptor beta chain. Given a much more abundant clone one base away, this may be a read error. The CDR3 end shows no conserved phenylalanine or tryptophan, and so a read error is likely. The data are from a study of molecular identifiers for immune sequencing clone quantification. The wider study: In replicates, RNA from roughly 20,000 or 100,000 naive CD8 cells was divided five ways and four parts were sequenced.

MiXCR was run by TCRdb on the PCR reads, yielding one entry per CDR3 protein. The sample has nearly 650,000 distinct CDR3 sequences; about 25% are singletons. V was cut by 6 bases and J by 1 base, with 13 bases left in between. This CDR3 has 15 residues. The germline gives CDR1 MNHNY, CDR2 SVGAGI (reference sequence). J is TRBJ1-5 and V is TRBV6-6; D not certain. This TCR was sampled from a human donor in good health. Some libraries in this study had Jurkat cell RNA spiked in. Sequencing was carried out using naive CD8+ T cells from blood, with Jurkat cell RNA spiked in. Specified subset: FACS-sorted CD8+CD4-CCR7+CD45RA+ naive T cells. As DNA, the CDR3 is TGTGCCAGCAGCTGGTTAGATGCGAGCAATCAGCCCCAGCATCTT. Translating gives CASSWLDASNQPQHL.